These 12 T cell receptor beta chains were sequenced from one sample in a study of shared clonotypes between healthy human individuals. The data were produced by immunoSEQ multiplex PCR, yet TCRdb's version contains in-frame clones alone and is incomplete. The sample lists some 2.1 million clones, roughly 95% occurring once. Sequences were obtained from naive CD4+ T cells sorted from blood. Described subset: CD45RA+ positively selected. These receptors were collected from a man in his late teens or twenties in good health.

V usage is TRBV19 and J usage is TRBJ2-7; 14 bases align to TRBD2. Germline trimming cut 4 bases from V and 10 bases from J; bases unmatched to any gene: 6. This CDR3 has 14 amino acids. Germline-derived CDR1 and CDR2 are LNHDA and SQIVND (reference sequence). CDR3 sequence (DNA): TGTGCCAGTAGTAACACGGGACTAGCGGGGGACCAGTACTTC. Translation: CASSNTGLAGDQYF.

The V call is TRBV7-2, the J call TRBJ2-7; D is ambiguous. The CDR3 runs 13 residues. Germline values: CDR1 SGHTA, CDR2 FQGNSA. Trimming removed 2 bases at V and 4 bases at J, with 9 bases between. CDR3 in amino acids: CASSLSRQYEQYF. In nucleotides, the CDR3 is TGTGCCAGCAGCTTATCGCGGCAGTACGAGCAGTACTTC.

The rearrangement uses TRBV29-1 and TRBJ2-3; TRBD1 matches at 9 bases. The germline V gene encodes CDR1 SQVTM and CDR2 ANQGSEA. This CDR3 has 14 amino acids. V lost 4 bases, J lost 5 bases, and 7 bases stayed unmatched. CDR3: CSVADRGSGDTQYF. In DNA form, the CDR3 reads TGCAGCGTTGCCGACAGGGGGTCTGGAGATACGCAGTATTTT.

This clone was detected once. The chain carries TRBV30 and TRBJ1-4; D uncertain. V shed 4 bases and J shed 8 bases, with 14 bases lying between them. This CDR3 spans 13 amino acids. Germline values: CDR1 GTSNPN, CDR2 SVGIG (reference sequence). The CDR3 region is CAWKMGHDEKLFF. The DNA of the CDR3 is TGTGCCTGGAAGATGGGCCACGACGAAAAACTGTTTTTT.

Concerning this clone: This sample also contains other DNA sequences that code for the same CDR3. The chain is built from TRBV5-1 and TRBJ1-1, with a possible D match to TRBD1 (5 bases). The germline CDR1 and CDR2 sequences are SGHRS and YFSETQ. CDR3 length equals 13 residues. V was shortened by 2 bases and J by 2 bases, with 7 bases between the two germline ends. The CDR3 sequence: CASSLGENTEAFF. The CDR3 DNA is TGCGCCAGCAGCTTAGGGGAAAACACTGAAGCTTTCTTT.

The chain uses TRBV5-1 and TRBJ2-7; 8 nucleotides agree with TRBD1. CDR1 and CDR2 (germline): SGHRS, YFSETQ. This CDR3 comprises 14 residues. V shed 2 bases and J 3 bases; nucleotides not matched to a gene: 4. CDR3: CASSFRGRFYEQYF. The CDR3 coding sequence is TGCGCCAGCAGCTTCAGGGGGCGCTTCTACGAGCAGTACTTC.

Concerning this clone itself: Other DNA sequences within the sample encode an identical CDR3. J is TRBJ1-3 and V is TRBV5-1; D is uncertain. The CDR3 consists of 16 residues. The germline V and J ends were trimmed by 0 bases and 0 bases, with 10 bases remaining between them. Germline V CDR1 and CDR2: SGHRS, YFSETQ. The CDR3 region has the DNA TGCGCCAGCAGCTTGGAAGGAGGGTTCTCTGGAAACACCATATATTTT. It codes for CASSLEGGFSGNTIYF.

This CDR3 reads CASSLVQGGWGVAYEQYF. The DNA of the CDR3 is TGTGCCAGCAGCTTAGTGCAAGGTGGGTGGGGCGTCGCCTACGAGCAGTACTTC. The chain joins TRBV13 to TRBJ2-7, with D maybe TRBD1 (5 bases). The CDR3 has 18 amino acids. V lost 1 base and J lost 2, with 21 bases in between. Germline CDR1 and CDR2: PRHDT and FYEKMQ (reference sequence).

V is TRBV5-6 and J is TRBJ2-1; D uncertain. Germline loops: CDR1 SGHDT, CDR2 YYEEEE. With 1 base removed from V and 8 bases from J, the gap between germline ends came to 13 bases. This CDR3 comprises 14 residues. This CDR3 reads CASSLSPLSHEQFF. The CDR3 DNA sequence: TGTGCCAGCAGCTTGTCACCCCTAAGCCATGAGCAGTTCTTC.

The V gene is TRBV28, the J gene TRBJ1-5; the D gene is possibly TRBD1 (6 bases). Germline CDR1 MDHEN, CDR2 SYDVKM. Trimming stripped 4 bases from V and 0 bases from J, with 13 bases between. This CDR3 contains 16 residues. CDR3 protein: CASSSLSGASNQPQHF. CDR3 sequence (DNA): TGTGCCAGCAGTTCCCTCTCGGGGGCTAGCAATCAGCCCCAGCATTTT.

The chain uses TRBV6-1 and TRBJ2-1, with 10 bases aligning to TRBD1. The germline gives CDR1 MNHNS, CDR2 SASEGT. J gave up 7 bases and V 4 bases, and 7 bases lay outside the gene matches. This CDR3 has 15 amino acids. This CDR3 reads CASSAWDRGGNEQFF. DNA of the CDR3: TGTGCCAGCAGTGCGTGGGACAGGGGTGGGAATGAGCAGTTCTTC.

This clone was seen ten or more times. The chain joins TRBV7-9 to TRBJ2-1, with TRBD2 identical over 9 bases. The germline V gene has CDR1 SEHNR and CDR2 FQNEAQ (reference sequence). The CDR3 covers 12 residues. With V trimmed by 1 base and J by 13 bases, 2 bases remained unmatched. The CDR3, as DNA: TGTGCCAGCAGCTTAGGACTAGCGGAACAGTTCTTC. Translating it yields CASSLGLAEQFF.